The TCR beta chain described here comes from a study of blood T cell repertoires in COVID-19. Study overall: Italy, Spain and the United States were the sources of the convalescent and acute COVID-19 samples.

Generated by immunoSEQ multiplex PCR, the TCRdb table keeps only in-frame clones and is missing some. Counted here are over 80,000 clones, 80% occurring once; the ten biggest clones make up around 10%. Sequencing was done on a sample of peripheral blood. The TCR originated in a woman aged 70-85 years with acute or convalescent COVID-19.

CDR3 in amino acids: CASSGRSGIRGAFF. The CDR3 DNA is TGTGCCAGCAGCGGCAGGTCTGGTATTCGCGGGGCTTTCTTT. The gene calls are TRBV27 and TRBJ1-1, with D unclear. The CDR3 is 14 amino acids. The germline V gene encodes CDR1 MNHEY and CDR2 SMNVEV (reference sequence). V gave up 6 bases and J gave up 11 bases, with 22 bases separating them.